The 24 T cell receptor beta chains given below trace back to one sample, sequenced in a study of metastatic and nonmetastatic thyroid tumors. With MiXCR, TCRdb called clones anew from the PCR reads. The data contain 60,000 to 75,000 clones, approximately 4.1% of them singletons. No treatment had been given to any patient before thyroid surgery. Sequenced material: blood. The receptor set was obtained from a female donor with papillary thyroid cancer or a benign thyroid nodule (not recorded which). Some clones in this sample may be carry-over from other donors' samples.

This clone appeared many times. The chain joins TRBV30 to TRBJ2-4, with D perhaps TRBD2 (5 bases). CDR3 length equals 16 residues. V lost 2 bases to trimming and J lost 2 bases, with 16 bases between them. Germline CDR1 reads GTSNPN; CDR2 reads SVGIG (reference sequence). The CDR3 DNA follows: TGTGCCTGGAGTCGAGGCGAGAGGGAATCCAAAAACATTCAGTACTTC. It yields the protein CAWSRGERESKNIQYF.

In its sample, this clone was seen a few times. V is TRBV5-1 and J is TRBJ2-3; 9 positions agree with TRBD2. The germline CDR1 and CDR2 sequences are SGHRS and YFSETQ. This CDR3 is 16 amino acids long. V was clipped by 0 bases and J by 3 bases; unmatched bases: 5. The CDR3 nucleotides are TGCGCCAGCAGCTTGGGGGCGGGAGGGGTAACAGATACGCAGTATTTT. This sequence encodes CASSLGAGGVTDTQYF.

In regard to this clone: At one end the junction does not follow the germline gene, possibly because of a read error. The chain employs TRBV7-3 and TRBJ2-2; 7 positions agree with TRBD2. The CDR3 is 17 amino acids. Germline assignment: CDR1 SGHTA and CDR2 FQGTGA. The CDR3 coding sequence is TGTGCCAGCGGCTTAAAATCTAGCGGAGTGAACACCGGGGAGATGTTTTTT. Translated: CASGLKSSGVNTGEMFF. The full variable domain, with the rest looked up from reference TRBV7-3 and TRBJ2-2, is GAGVSQTPSNKVTEKGKYVELRCDPISGHTALYWYRQSLGQGPEFLIYFQGTGAADDSGLPNDRFFAVRPEGSVSTLKIQRTERGDSAVYLCASGLKSSGVNTGEMFFGEGSRLTVL.

CDR3 sequence (DNA): TGTGCCAGCGAAAAAGACAGAAGCACAGATACGCAGTATTTT. As protein: CASEKDRSTDTQYF. V is TRBV2 and J is TRBJ2-3; a possible D gene is TRBD1 (5 bases). The germline CDR1 and CDR2 sequences are SNHLY and FYNNEI. V was clipped by 8 bases and J by 0 bases, with 12 bases between them. The CDR3 length is 14 residues.

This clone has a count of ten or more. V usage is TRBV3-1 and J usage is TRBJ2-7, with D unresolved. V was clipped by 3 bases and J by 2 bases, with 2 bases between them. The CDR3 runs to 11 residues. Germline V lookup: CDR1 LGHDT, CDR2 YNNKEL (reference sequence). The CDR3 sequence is CASSQAYEQYF. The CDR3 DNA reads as TGTGCCAGCAGCCAGGCCTACGAGCAGTACTTC.

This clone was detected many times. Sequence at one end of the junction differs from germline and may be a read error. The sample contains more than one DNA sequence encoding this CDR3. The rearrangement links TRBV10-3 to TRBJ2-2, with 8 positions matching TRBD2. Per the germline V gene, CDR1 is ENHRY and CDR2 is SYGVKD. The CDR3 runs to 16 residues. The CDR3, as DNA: TGTGCCATTAGTGTATCGGCGGGAGGTCCGTCCGGGGAGCTGTTTTTT. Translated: CAISVSAGGPSGELFF.

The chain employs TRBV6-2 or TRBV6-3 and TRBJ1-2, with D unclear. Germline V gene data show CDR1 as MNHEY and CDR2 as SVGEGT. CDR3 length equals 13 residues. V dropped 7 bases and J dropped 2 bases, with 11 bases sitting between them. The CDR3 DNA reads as TGTGCCAGCACCGAGGCGGGGAACTATGGCTACACCTTC. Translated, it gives CASTEAGNYGYTF.

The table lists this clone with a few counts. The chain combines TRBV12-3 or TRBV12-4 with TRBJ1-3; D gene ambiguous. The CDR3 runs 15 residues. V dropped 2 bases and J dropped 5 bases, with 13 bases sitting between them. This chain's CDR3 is CASSLTENLRNTIYF. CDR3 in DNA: TGTGCCAGCAGTTTAACAGAGAATCTACGAAACACCATATATTTT.

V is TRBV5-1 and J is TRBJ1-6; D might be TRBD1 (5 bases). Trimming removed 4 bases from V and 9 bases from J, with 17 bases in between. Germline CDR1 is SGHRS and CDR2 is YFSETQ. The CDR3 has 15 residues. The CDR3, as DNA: TGCGCCAGCAGCCCTCAGGGAGGGTTGGGTTCACCCCTCCACTTT. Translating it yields CASSPQGGLGSPLHF.

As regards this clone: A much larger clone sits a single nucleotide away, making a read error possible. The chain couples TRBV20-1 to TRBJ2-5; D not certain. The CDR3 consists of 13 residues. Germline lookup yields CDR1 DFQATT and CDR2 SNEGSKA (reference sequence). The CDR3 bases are TGCAGTGCTAGAGAGACCTTTCAAGAGACCCCGTACTTC. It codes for CSARETFQETPYF.

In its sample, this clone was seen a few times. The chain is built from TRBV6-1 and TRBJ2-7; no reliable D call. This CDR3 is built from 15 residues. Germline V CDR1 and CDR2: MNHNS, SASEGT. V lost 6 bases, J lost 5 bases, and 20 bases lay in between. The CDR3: CASRSVAAQSNEQYF. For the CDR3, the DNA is TGTGCCAGCAGAAGCGTAGCTGCCCAGAGCAACGAGCAGTACTTC.

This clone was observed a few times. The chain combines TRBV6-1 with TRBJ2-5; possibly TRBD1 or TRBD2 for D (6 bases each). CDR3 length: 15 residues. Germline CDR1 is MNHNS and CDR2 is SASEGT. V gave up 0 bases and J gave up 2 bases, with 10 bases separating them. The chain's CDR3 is CASSEAAGQQETQYF. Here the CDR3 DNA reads TGTGCCAGCAGTGAAGCGGCGGGACAACAAGAGACCCAGTACTTC.

CDR3 coding DNA: TGTGCCAGCAGATCGGTACAGGGTTTGCGTGGCTACACCTTC. As protein: CASRSVQGLRGYTF. The rearrangement joins TRBV27 to TRBJ1-2; tentatively, D is TRBD1 (6 bases). This CDR3 is 14 amino acids long. With 6 bases removed from V and 7 bases from J, the gap between germline ends came to 18 bases. Germline V lookup: CDR1 MNHEY, CDR2 SMNVEV (reference sequence).

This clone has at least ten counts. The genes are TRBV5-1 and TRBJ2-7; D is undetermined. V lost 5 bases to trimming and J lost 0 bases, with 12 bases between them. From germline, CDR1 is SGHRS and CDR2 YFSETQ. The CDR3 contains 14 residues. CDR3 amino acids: CASSPQQISYEQYF. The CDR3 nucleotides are TGCGCCAGCAGTCCCCAACAAATCTCCTACGAGCAGTACTTC.

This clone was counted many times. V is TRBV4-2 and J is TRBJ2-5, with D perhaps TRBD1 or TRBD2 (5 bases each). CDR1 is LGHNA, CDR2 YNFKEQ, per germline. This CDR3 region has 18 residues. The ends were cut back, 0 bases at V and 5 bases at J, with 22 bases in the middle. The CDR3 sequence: CASSQDLTGPGSLETQYF. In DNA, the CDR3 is TGTGCCAGCAGCCAAGATCTTACGGGGCCAGGGAGTTTGGAGACCCAGTACTTC.

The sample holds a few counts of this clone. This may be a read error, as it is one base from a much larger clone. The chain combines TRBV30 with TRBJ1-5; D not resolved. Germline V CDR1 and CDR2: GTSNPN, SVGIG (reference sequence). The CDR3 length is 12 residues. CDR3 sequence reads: CASTGLNQPRHF. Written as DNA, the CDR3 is TGTGCCTCGACGGGTCTCAATCAGCCCCGGCATTTT.

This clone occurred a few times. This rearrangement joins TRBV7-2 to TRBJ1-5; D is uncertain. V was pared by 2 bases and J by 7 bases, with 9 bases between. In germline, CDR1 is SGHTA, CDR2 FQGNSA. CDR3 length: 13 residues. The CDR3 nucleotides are TGTGCCAGCAGCTTAATAGCCGGGCAGCCCCAGCATTTT. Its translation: CASSLIAGQPQHF.

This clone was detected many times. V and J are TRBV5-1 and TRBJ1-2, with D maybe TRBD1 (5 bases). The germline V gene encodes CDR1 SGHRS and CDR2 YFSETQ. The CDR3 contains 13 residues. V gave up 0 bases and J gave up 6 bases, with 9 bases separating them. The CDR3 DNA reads TGCGCCAGCAGCTTGGTGTCAGGGCATGGCTACACCTTC. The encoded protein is CASSLVSGHGYTF.

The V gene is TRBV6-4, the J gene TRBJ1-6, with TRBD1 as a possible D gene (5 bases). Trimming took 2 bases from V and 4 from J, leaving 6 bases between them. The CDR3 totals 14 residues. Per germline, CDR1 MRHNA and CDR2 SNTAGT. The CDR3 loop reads CASSDEGYNSPLHF. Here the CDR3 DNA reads TGTGCCAGCAGTGACGAGGGGTATAATTCACCCCTCCACTTT.

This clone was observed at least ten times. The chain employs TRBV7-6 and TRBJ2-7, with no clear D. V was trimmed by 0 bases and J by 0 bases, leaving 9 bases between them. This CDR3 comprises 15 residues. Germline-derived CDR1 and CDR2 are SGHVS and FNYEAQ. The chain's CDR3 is CASSLATDPSYEQYF. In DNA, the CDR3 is TGTGCCAGCAGCTTAGCCACAGACCCCTCCTACGAGCAGTACTTC.

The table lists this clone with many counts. The CDR3 region has the DNA TGTGCCATCAGTGAGTCCTCAATCTCCGGCTACACCTTC. It is translated as CAISESSISGYTF. The chain carries TRBV10-3 and TRBJ1-2; D is uncertain. The germline V gene encodes CDR1 ENHRY and CDR2 SYGVKD. The length of the CDR3 is 13 residues. Trimming removed 0 bases at V and 8 bases at J, with 10 bases between.

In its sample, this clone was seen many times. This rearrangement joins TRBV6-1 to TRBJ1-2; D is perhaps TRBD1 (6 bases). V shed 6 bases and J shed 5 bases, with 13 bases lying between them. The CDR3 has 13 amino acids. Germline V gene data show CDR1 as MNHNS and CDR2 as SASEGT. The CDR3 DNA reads TGTGCCAGCAGAGGGGGGACGTATTATGGCTACACCTTC. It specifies CASRGGTYYGYTF.

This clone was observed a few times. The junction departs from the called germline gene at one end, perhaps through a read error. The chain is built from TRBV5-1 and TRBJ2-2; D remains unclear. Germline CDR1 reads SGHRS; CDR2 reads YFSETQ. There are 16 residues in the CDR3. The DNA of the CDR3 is TGTGCCAGCAGCTTGGATGGAACTCTAGACACCGGGGAGCTGTTTTTT. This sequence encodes CASSLDGTLDTGELFF.

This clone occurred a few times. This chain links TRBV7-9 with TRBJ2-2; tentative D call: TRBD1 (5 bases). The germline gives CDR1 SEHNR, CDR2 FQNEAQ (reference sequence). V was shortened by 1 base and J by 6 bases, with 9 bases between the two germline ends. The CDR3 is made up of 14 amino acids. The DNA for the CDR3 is TGTGCCAGCAGCTTAGGGGGCTGGTCCGGGGAGCTGTTTTTT. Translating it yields CASSLGGWSGELFF.